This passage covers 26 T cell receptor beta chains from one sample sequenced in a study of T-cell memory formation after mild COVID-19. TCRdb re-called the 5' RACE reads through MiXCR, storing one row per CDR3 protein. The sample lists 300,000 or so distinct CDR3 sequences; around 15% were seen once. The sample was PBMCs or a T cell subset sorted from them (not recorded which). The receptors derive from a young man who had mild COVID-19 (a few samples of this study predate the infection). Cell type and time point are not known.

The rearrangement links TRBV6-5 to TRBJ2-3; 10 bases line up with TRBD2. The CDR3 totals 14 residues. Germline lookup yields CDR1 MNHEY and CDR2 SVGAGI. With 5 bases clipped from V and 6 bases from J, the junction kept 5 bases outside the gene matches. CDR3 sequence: CASSTTSGVDTQYF. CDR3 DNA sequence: TGTGCCAGCAGTACTACTAGCGGGGTTGATACGCAGTATTTT.

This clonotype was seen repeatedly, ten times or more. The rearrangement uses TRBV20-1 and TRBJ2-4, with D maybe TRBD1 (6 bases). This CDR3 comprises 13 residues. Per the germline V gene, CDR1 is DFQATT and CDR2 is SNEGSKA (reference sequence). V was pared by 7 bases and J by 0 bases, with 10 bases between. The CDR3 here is CSEQGLAKNIQYF. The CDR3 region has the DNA TGCAGTGAACAGGGTCTAGCCAAAAACATTCAGTACTTC.

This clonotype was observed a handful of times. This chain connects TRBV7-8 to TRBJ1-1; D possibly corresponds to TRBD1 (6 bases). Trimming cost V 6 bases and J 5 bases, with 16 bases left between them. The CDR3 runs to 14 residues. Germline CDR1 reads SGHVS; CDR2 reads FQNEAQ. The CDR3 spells CASRLQGGVTEAFF. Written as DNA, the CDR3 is TGTGCCAGCAGGCTACAGGGTGGAGTAACTGAAGCTTTCTTT.

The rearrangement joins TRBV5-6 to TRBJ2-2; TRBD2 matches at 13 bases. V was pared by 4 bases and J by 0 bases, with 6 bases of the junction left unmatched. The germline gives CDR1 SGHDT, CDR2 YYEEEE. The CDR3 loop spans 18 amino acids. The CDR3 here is CASSPRGLAGANTGELFF. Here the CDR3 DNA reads TGTGCCAGCAGCCCAAGAGGACTAGCGGGGGCGAACACCGGGGAGCTGTTTTTT.

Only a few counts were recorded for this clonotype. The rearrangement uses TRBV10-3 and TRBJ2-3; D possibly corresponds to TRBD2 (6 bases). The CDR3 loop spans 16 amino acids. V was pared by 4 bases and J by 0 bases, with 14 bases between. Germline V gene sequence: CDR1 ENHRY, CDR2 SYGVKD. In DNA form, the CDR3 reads TGTGCCATCAGTGGGTTTGGGGCGGGGAGCACAGATACGCAGTATTTT. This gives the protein CAISGFGAGSTDTQYF.

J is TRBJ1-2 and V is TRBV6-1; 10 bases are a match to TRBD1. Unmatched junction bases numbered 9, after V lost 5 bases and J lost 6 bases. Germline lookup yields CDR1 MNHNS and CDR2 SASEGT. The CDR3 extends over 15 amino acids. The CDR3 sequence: CASSLRADRGNGYTF. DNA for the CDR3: TGTGCCAGCAGTCTGCGAGCGGACAGGGGGAATGGCTACACCTTC.

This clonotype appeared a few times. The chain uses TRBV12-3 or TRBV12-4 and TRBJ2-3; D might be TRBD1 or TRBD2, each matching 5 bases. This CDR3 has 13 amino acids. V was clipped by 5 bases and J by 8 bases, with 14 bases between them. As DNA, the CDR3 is TGTGCCAGCAGTAAGACAGAAGGAGGTACGCAGTATTTT. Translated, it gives CASSKTEGGTQYF.

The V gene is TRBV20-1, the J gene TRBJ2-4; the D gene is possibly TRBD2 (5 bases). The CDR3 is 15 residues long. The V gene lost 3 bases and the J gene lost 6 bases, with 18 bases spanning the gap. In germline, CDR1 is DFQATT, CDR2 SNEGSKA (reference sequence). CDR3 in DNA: TGCAGTGCTAGGACCTTGGGCCTCCGGGGAAACATTCAGTACTTC. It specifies CSARTLGLRGNIQYF.

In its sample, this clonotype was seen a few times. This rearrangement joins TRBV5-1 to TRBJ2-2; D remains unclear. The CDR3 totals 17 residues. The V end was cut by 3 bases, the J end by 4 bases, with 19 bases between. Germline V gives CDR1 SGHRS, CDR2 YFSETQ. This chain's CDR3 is CASSSYVRVLGTGELFF. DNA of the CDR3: TGCGCCAGCAGCTCATATGTACGGGTCCTGGGCACCGGGGAGCTGTTTTTT.

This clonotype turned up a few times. The DNA for the CDR3 is TGCAGTGCTTGGGACAGGGCGACCTACAATGAGCAGTTCTTC. Translation: CSAWDRATYNEQFF. This chain uses TRBV20-1 with TRBJ2-1; the match to TRBD1 covers 9 bases. Unmatched junction bases numbered 4, after V lost 5 bases and J lost 2 bases. CDR3 length: 14 amino acids. Germline CDR1 reads DFQATT; CDR2 reads SNEGSKA (reference sequence).

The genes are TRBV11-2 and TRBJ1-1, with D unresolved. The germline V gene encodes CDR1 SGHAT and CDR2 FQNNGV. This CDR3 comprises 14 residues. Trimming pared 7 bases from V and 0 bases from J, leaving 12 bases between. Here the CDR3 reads CASTRGFMNTEAFF. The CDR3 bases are TGTGCCAGCACCCGAGGGTTCATGAACACTGAAGCTTTCTTT. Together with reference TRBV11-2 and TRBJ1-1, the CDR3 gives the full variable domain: EAGVAQSPRYKIIEKRQSVAFWCNPISGHATLYWYQQILGQGPKLLIQFQNNGVVDDSQLPKDRFSAERLKGVDSTLKIQPAKLEDSAVYLCASTRGFMNTEAFFGQGTRLTVV.

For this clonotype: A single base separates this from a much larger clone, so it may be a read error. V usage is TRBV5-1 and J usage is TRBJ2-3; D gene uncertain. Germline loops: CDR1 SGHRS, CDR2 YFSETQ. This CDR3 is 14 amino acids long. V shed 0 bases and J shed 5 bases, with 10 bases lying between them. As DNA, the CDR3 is TGCGCCAGCAGCTTGGATCCGTACATAGATACGCAGTATTTT. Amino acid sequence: CASSLDPYIDTQYF.

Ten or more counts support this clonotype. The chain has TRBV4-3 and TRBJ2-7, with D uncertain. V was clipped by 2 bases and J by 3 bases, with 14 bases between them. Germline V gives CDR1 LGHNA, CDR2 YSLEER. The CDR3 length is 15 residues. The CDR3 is CASSQSSNPYYEQYF. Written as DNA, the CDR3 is TGCGCCAGCAGCCAATCTTCGAACCCCTACTACGAGCAGTACTTC.

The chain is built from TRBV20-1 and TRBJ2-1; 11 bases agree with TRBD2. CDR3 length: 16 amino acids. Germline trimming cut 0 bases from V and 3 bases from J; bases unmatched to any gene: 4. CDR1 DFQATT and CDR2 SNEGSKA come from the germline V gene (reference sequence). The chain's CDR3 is CSARDSGGAGYNEQFF. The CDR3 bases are TGCAGTGCTAGAGATAGCGGGGGGGCAGGCTACAATGAGCAGTTCTTC.

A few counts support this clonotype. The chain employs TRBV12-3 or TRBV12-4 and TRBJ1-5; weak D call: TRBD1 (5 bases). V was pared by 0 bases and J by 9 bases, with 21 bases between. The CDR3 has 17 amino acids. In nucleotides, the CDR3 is TGTGCCAGCAGTTTAGCGGGGGATGTCAGAGTGGTCCGGCCCCAGCATTTT. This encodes CASSLAGDVRVVRPQHF.

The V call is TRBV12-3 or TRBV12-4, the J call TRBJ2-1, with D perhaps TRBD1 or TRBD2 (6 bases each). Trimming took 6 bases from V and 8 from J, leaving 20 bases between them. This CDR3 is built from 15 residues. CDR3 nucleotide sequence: TGTGCCAGCAGATTTTCCGGGACTGGGGGCCATGAGCAGTTCTTC. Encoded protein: CASRFSGTGGHEQFF.

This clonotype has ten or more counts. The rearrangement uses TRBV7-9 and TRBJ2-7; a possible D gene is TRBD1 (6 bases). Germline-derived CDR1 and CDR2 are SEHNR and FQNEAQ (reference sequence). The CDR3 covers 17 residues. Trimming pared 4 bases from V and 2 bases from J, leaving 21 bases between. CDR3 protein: CASSSDVGGVPPYEQYF. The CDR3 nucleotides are TGTGCCAGCAGCTCAGATGTAGGGGGAGTGCCCCCCTACGAGCAGTACTTC.

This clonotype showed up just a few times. The chain's CDR3 is CSATGTHYGYTF. Written as DNA, the CDR3 is TGCAGTGCTACCGGGACTCACTATGGCTACACCTTC. The gene calls are TRBV20-1 and TRBJ1-2, with D possibly matching TRBD1 (5 bases). CDR3 length equals 12 residues. Germline V CDR1 and CDR2: DFQATT, SNEGSKA (reference sequence). The V and J ends lost 4 bases and 3 bases respectively, with 9 bases between them.

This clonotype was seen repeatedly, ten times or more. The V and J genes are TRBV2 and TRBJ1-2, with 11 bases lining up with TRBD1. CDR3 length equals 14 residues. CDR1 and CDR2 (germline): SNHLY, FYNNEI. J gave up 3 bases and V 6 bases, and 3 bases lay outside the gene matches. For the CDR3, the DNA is TGTGCCAGCAGCGGACAGGGGGCCGACTATGGCTACACCTTC. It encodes CASSGQGADYGYTF.

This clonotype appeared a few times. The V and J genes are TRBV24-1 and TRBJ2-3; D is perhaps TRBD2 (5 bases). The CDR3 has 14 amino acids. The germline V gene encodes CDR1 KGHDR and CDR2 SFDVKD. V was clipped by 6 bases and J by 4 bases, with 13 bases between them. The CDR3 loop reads CATSFSAEADTQYF. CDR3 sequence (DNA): TGTGCCACCAGTTTCAGCGCGGAGGCAGATACGCAGTATTTT.

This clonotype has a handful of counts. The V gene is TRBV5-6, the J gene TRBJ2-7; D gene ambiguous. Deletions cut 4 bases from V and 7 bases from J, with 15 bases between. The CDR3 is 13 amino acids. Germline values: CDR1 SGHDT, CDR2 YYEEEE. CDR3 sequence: CASSLRPTEEQYV. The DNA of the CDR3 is TGTGCCAGCAGCCTGAGACCGACGGAAGAGCAGTACGTC.

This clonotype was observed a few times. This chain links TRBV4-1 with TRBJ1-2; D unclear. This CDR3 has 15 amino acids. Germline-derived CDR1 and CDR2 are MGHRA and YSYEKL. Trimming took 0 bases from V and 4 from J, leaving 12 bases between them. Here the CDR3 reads CASSQDFGELYGYTF. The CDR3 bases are TGCGCCAGCAGCCAAGATTTTGGGGAACTCTATGGCTACACCTTC.

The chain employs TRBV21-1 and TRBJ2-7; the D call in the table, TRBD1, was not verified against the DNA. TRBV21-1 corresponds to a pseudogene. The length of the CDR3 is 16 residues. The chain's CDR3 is CASITLFRDRAYEQYV. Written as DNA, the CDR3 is TGTGCCAGCATCACGCTCTTCCGGGACAGGGCGTACGAGCAGTACGTC.

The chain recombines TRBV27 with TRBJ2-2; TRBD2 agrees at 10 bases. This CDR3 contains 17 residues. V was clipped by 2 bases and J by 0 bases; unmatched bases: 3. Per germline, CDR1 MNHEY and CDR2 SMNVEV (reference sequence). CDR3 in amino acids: CASSLPAGGTNTGELFF. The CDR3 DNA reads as TGTGCCAGCAGTTTACCAGCGGGGGGGACGAACACCGGGGAGCTGTTTTTT.

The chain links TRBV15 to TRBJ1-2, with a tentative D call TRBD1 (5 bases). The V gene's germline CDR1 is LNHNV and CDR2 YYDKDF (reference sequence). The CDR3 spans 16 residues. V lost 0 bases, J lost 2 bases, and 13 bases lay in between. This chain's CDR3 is CATSRDPGRTNYGYTF. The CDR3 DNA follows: TGTGCCACCAGCAGAGATCCCGGCAGGACAAACTATGGCTACACCTTC.

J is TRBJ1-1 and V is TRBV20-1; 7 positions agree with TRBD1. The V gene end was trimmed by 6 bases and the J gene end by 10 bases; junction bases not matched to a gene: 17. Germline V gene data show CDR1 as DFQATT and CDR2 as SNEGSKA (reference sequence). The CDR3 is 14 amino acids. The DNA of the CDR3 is TGCAGTGCCGAGCCCCGACAGGGAGGATGGGGAGCTTTCTTT. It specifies CSAEPRQGGWGAFF.